This TCR beta chain was obtained from a study of blood T cells in healthy people across ages. Study details: The template switching approach captured approximately one barcoded beta molecule for every two T cells.

Germline V gene data show CDR1 as SQVTM and CDR2 as ANQGSEA. Trimming pared 6 bases from V and 3 bases from J, leaving 9 bases between. The CDR3 is 12 amino acids. Alongside a J-beta primer mix, a sample-barcoded 5' primer served in a second PCR lasting about 7 to 11 cycles. Every single cDNA molecule received a tag from a template-switch adaptor with 12 random nucleotides. TCRdb re-called the 5' RACE reads through MiXCR, storing one row per CDR3 protein. The sample includes a few hundred thousand distinct CDR3 sequences, about 49% of them seen just once. The sample was blood. This clonotype originated in a man between 60 and 75 years old in good health. The chain is built from TRBV29-1 and TRBJ2-1; D is uncertain. In DNA form, the CDR3 reads TGCAGCGTGGATAACAGCTACAATGAGCAGTTCTTC. Translated: CSVDNSYNEQFF.